Listed here are 25 T cell receptor beta chains from one sample, sequenced in a study of cytomegalovirus exposure and HLA in healthy donors. The PCR contained 60 Vbeta and 13 Jbeta primers. Generated by immunoSEQ multiplex PCR, the TCRdb table keeps only in-frame clones and is missing some. Listed are tens of thousands of clones; roughly a quarter falls within the top ten. Sample: PBMCs. Receptor source: a man aged 35-49 years in good health and CMV-seropositive.

J is TRBJ1-1 and V is TRBV27; D unresolved. The CDR3 is 11 amino acids. The germline V and J ends were trimmed by 5 bases and 7 bases, with 8 bases remaining between them. Germline CDR1 is MNHEY and CDR2 is SMNVEV (reference sequence). CDR3 DNA sequence: TGTGCCAGCAGTGAGGGCCGTGAAGCTTTCTTT. This encodes CASSEGREAFF.

The rearrangement joins TRBV2 to TRBJ2-7, with D possibly being TRBD1 (6 bases). The length of the CDR3 is 12 residues. The V end was cut by 7 bases, the J end by 6 bases, with 13 bases between. Germline V gene sequence: CDR1 SNHLY, CDR2 FYNNEI. In DNA, the CDR3 is TGTGCCAGCACCTCGGACAGATCCGAGCAGTACTTC. It translates to CASTSDRSEQYF. The whole variable domain, remainder taken from reference TRBV2 and TRBJ2-7, is EPEVTQTPSHQVTQMGQEVILRCVPISNHLYFYWYRQILGQKVEFLVSFYNNEISEKSEIFDDQFSVERPDGSNFTLKIRSTKLEDSAMYFCASTSDRSEQYFGPGTRLTVT.

Concerning this clone: Sequence at one end of the junction differs from germline and may be a read error. This chain joins TRBV30 and TRBJ1-6, with 7 bases aligning to TRBD1. Looked up from germline, CDR1 is GTSNPN and CDR2 is SVGIG (reference sequence). The CDR3 runs 12 residues. Here the CDR3 reads CAWSPRDSPALF. In nucleotides, the CDR3 is TGTGCCTGGAGTCCACGGGACAGCCCCGCTCTTTTT.

V and J are TRBV6-5 and TRBJ2-7, with 7 nucleotides matching TRBD2. Per germline, CDR1 MNHEY and CDR2 SVGAGI. This CDR3 has 14 amino acids. J lost 4 bases, V lost 6 bases, and 9 bases had no gene match. The chain's CDR3 is CASSRAGRAYEQYF. In DNA form, the CDR3 reads TGTGCCAGCAGCCGAGCGGGAAGGGCTTACGAGCAGTACTTC.

The V call is TRBV5-6, the J call TRBJ2-7, with TRBD1 matching 7 bases. Germline loops: CDR1 SGHDT, CDR2 YYEEEE. The CDR3 is 14 residues long. The V and J ends lost 4 bases and 0 bases, in that order; junction bases with no gene match: 4. CDR3 bases: TGTGCCAGCAGCCTCCCAGGGGGCTCCTACGAGCAGTACTTC. Encoded protein: CASSLPGGSYEQYF.

The gene calls are TRBV4-3 and TRBJ1-1, with D perhaps matching TRBD1 (5 bases). Germline V CDR1 and CDR2: LGHNA, YSLEER. The CDR3 is 15 residues long. Deletions cut 0 bases from V and 5 bases from J, with 13 bases between. CDR3 residues: CASSQEATDRTEAFF. The CDR3 DNA reads as TGCGCCAGCAGCCAAGAAGCGACAGATAGGACTGAAGCTTTCTTT.

The rearrangement uses TRBV28 and TRBJ2-7; 8 bases match TRBD2. The germline V gene encodes CDR1 MDHEN and CDR2 SYDVKM. Trimming took 5 bases from V and 1 from J; bases not matched to a gene: 10. The CDR3 spans 16 residues. The CDR3 DNA sequence: TGTGCCAGCAGTGCCCCCATAGCGGGGCCATCCTACGAGCAGTACTTC. Protein sequence: CASSAPIAGPSYEQYF.

V is TRBV18 and J is TRBJ2-3; unclear D gene. The V end was cut by 0 bases, the J end by 0 bases, with 4 bases between. This CDR3 is built from 14 residues. Germline V CDR1 and CDR2: KGHSH, LQKENI. The CDR3 region has the DNA TGTGCCAGCTCACCACCACAAAGCACAGATACGCAGTATTTT. Translation gives CASSPPQSTDTQYF.

This chain connects TRBV2 to TRBJ1-2; perhaps TRBD1 as D (6 bases). Trimming left V 4 bases short and J 8 bases short, with 14 bases between. The germline gives CDR1 SNHLY, CDR2 FYNNEI. The CDR3 has 13 amino acids. In DNA form, the CDR3 reads TGTGCCAGCAGTGGATGGAGGGGGGGAGGCTACACCTTC. Protein product: CASSGWRGGGYTF.

The chain joins TRBV19 to TRBJ1-1; D is unclear. CDR1 and CDR2 from the germline V gene are LNHDA and SQIVND (reference sequence). The CDR3 is 13 amino acids. The V end lost 6 bases, the J end lost 0 bases, and 8 bases lay between the germline ends. CDR3 sequence reads: CASSTALNTEAFF. For the CDR3, the DNA is TGTGCCAGTAGCACAGCCCTGAACACTGAAGCTTTCTTT.

V is TRBV29-1 and J is TRBJ2-1; no reliable D call. Between the trimmed V and J ends, which lost 3 bases and 6 bases, there was a span of 9 bases. CDR1 SQVTM and CDR2 ANQGSEA come from the germline V gene. This CDR3 is 12 amino acids long. This CDR3 reads CSVDRFANEQFF. CDR3 nucleotides: TGCAGCGTTGACAGGTTTGCCAATGAGCAGTTCTTC.

The V and J genes are TRBV5-1 and TRBJ2-1, with 9 bases aligning to TRBD2. Germline-derived CDR1 and CDR2 are SGHRS and YFSETQ. This CDR3 contains 15 residues. Losses at the gene ends were 3 bases for V and 3 bases for J; bases not matched to a gene: 4. The CDR3 reads CASSSAGGDYNEQFF. The CDR3 nucleotides are TGCGCCAGCAGCTCAGCGGGAGGAGACTACAATGAGCAGTTCTTC. Looking up the rest from reference TRBV5-1 and TRBJ2-1 gives the full variable domain: KAGVTQTPRYLIKTRGQQVTLSCSPISGHRSVSWYQQTPGQGLQFLFEYFSETQRNKGNFPGRFSGRQFSNSRSEMNVSTLELGDSALYLCASSSAGGDYNEQFFGPGTRLTVL.

This chain uses TRBV14 with TRBJ1-2, with D tentatively TRBD1 (5 bases). The germline CDR1 and CDR2 sequences are SGHDN and FVKESK. Trimming shortened V by 4 bases and J by 6 bases, and 12 bases separated the two germline ends. The CDR3 loop spans 13 amino acids. Here the CDR3 reads CASSPLGGDGYTF. The CDR3 DNA follows: TGTGCCAGCAGCCCCCTTGGGGGGGATGGCTACACCTTC.

V usage is TRBV7-8 and J usage is TRBJ2-3; weak D call: TRBD2 (6 bases). CDR1 and CDR2 (germline): SGHVS, FQNEAQ. CDR3 length: 14 amino acids. Deletions cut 7 bases from V and 2 bases from J, with 13 bases between. This CDR3 is CASIIRGTTDTQYF. As DNA, the CDR3 is TGTGCCAGCATCATCCGGGGGACCACAGATACGCAGTATTTT.

The chain joins TRBV25-1 to TRBJ2-5, with 8 bases matching TRBD1. V lost 6 bases to trimming and J lost 5 bases; unmatched junction nucleotides: 8. This CDR3 has 14 residues. The germline CDR1 and CDR2 sequences are MGHDK and SYGVNS. For the CDR3, the DNA is TGTGCCAGCAGCCCGACAGGGGATGGGGAGACCCAGTACTTC. It codes for CASSPTGDGETQYF.

The chain employs TRBV27 and TRBJ2-3; maybe TRBD2 (6 bases). CDR1 and CDR2 (germline): MNHEY, SMNVEV (reference sequence). The CDR3 extends over 15 amino acids. Trimming shortened V by 7 bases and J by 2 bases, and 16 bases separated the two germline ends. The CDR3 region has the DNA TGTGCCAGCACACCTATGCGGACTAACACAGATACGCAGTATTTT. This gives the protein CASTPMRTNTDTQYF.

V gene TRBV9 combines with J gene TRBJ2-3, with 10 nucleotides matching TRBD2. The CDR3 extends over 16 amino acids. The trim removed 0 bases at V and 9 bases at J, leaving 10 bases unmatched. CDR1 is SGDLS, CDR2 YYNGEE, per germline. The CDR3 bases are TGTGCCAGCAGCGTAGAGGCCCTAGCGGGGGTGGGGACGCAGTATTTT. This translates into CASSVEALAGVGTQYF.

V usage is TRBV30 and J usage is TRBJ2-7; D perhaps matches TRBD2 (5 bases). This CDR3 has 12 amino acids. CDR1 and CDR2 (germline): GTSNPN, SVGIG (reference sequence). V was clipped by 2 bases and J by 6 bases, with 11 bases between them. The CDR3, as DNA: TGTGCCTGGAGTCCGCAGGAGGCCGAGCAGTACTTC. This sequence encodes CAWSPQEAEQYF.

The chain carries TRBV2 and TRBJ2-5; D possibly corresponds to TRBD2 (7 bases). Germline V gene data show CDR1 as SNHLY and CDR2 as FYNNEI. The V end lost 3 bases, the J end lost 3 bases, and 14 bases lay between the germline ends. The CDR3 is 15 residues long. CDR3 loop: CASSDKGGGEETQYF. As DNA, the CDR3 is TGTGCCAGCAGTGATAAAGGAGGGGGGGAAGAGACCCAGTACTTC.

J is TRBJ2-5 and V is TRBV5-1; maybe TRBD2 (5 bases). Germline CDR1 reads SGHRS; CDR2 reads YFSETQ. V lost 6 bases and J lost 1, with 10 bases in between. The CDR3 has 13 amino acids. The CDR3 protein is CASNGEPQETQYF. The CDR3 DNA reads TGCGCCAGCAACGGGGAGCCCCAAGAGACCCAGTACTTC.

The chain recombines TRBV28 with TRBJ2-7, with TRBD1 identical over 10 bases. CDR3 length: 16 amino acids. Germline CDR1 MDHEN, CDR2 SYDVKM. V shed 7 bases, J shed 1 base, and the junction held 10 bases outside the gene matches. This CDR3 reads CASTSPGTGDSYEQYF. The DNA for the CDR3 is TGTGCCAGCACCTCCCCCGGGACAGGGGATTCCTACGAGCAGTACTTC.

The V call is TRBV5-1, the J call TRBJ1-2; a weak D match, TRBD1 (6 bases). Between the trimmed V and J ends, which lost 4 bases and 2 bases, there was a span of 15 bases. The V gene's germline CDR1 is SGHRS and CDR2 YFSETQ. This CDR3 has 15 amino acids. The CDR3 here is CASSVDRPQNYGYTF. The DNA for the CDR3 is TGCGCCAGCAGCGTCGACAGGCCCCAAAACTATGGCTACACCTTC.

The chain is built from TRBV11-2 and TRBJ1-1; no clear D gene. This CDR3 is 15 amino acids long. Trimming left V 2 bases short and J 0 bases short, with 10 bases between. The germline CDR1 and CDR2 sequences are SGHAT and FQNNGV. The CDR3 protein is CASSLFVAVNTEAFF. The CDR3 bases are TGTGCCAGCAGCTTATTCGTGGCAGTGAACACTGAAGCTTTCTTT.

The chain is built from TRBV18 and TRBJ2-5, with D maybe TRBD1 (6 bases). Trimming left V 4 bases short and J 4 bases short, with 13 bases between. The germline gives CDR1 KGHSH, CDR2 LQKENI. This CDR3 has 14 amino acids. The CDR3 sequence is CASSRSGETETQYF. In DNA, the CDR3 is TGTGCCAGCTCACGGTCAGGGGAGACAGAGACCCAGTACTTC.

The chain uses TRBV7-6 and TRBJ2-7; the match to TRBD1 covers 8 bases. After removal of 2 bases from V and 0 bases from J, the junction contained 3 bases not matched to a gene. The CDR3 extends over 15 amino acids. The germline CDR1 and CDR2 sequences are SGHVS and FNYEAQ. The chain's CDR3 is CASSLRTGSSYEQYF. The CDR3 coding sequence is TGTGCCAGCAGCTTAAGGACAGGGAGCTCCTACGAGCAGTACTTC. Full variable domain (missing parts from reference TRBV7-6 and TRBJ2-7): GAGVSQSPRYKVTKRGQDVALRCDPISGHVSLYWYRQALGQGPEFLTYFNYEAQQDKSGLPNDRFSAERPEGSISTLTIQRTEQRDSAMYRCASSLRTGSSYEQYFGPGTRLTVT.